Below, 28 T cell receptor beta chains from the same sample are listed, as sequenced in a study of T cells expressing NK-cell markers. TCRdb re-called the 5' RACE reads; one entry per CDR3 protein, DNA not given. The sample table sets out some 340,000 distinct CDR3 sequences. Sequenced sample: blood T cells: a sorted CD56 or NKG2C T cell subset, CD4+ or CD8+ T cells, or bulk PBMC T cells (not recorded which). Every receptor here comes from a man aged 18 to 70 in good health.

The CDR3 sequence: CASSKAGYRGEGNQPQHF. The chain is built from TRBV21-1 and TRBJ1-5; the D call from TCRdb, TRBD1, cannot be confirmed without DNA. TRBV21-1 is a pseudogene segment. This CDR3 spans 18 amino acids.

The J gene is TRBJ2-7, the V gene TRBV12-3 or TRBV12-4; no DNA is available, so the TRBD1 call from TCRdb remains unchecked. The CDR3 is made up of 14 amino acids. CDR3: CASSAYRVGYEQYF.

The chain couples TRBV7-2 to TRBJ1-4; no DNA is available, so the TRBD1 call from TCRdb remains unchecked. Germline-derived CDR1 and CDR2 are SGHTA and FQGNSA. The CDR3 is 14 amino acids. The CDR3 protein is CASSDPGRNEKLFF.

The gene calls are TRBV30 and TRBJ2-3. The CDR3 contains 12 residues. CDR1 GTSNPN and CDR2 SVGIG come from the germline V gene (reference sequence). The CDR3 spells CAWSATHDTQYF.

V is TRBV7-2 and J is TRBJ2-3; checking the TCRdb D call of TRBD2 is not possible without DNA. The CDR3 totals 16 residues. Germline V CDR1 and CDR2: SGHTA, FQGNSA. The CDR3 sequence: CASSLGGRGVSDTQYF.

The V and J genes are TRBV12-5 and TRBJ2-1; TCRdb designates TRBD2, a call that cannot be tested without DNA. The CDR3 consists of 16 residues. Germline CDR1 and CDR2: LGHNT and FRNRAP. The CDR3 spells CASGLTLAGGYNEQFF. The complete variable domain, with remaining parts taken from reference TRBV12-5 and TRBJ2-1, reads DARVTQTPRHKVTEMGQEVTMRCQPILGHNTVFWYRQTMMQGLELLAYFRNRAPLDDSGMPKDRFSAEMPDATLATLKIQPSEPRDSAVYFCASGLTLAGGYNEQFFGPGTRLTVL.

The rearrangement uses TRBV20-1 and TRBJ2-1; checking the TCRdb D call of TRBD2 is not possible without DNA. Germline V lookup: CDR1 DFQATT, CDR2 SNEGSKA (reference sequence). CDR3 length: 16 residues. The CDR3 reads CSAIADPGGRYNEQFF.

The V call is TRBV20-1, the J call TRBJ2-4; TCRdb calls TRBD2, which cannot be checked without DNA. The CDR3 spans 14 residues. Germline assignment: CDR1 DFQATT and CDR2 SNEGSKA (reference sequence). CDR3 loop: CSAKKSPSVNIQYF.

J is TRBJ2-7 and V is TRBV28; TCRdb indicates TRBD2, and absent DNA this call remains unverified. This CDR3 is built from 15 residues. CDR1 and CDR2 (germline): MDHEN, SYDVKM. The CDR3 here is CASSPMGLNSYEQYF. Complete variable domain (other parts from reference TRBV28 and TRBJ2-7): DVKVTQSSRYLVKRTGEKVFLECVQDMDHENMFWYRQDPGLGLRLIYFSYDVKMKEKGDIPEGYSVSREKKERFSLILESASTNQTSMYLCASSPMGLNSYEQYFGPGTRLTVT.

The CDR3 sequence is CASSPRNPTGSPDTQYF. V and J are TRBV3-1 and TRBJ2-3; TCRdb picks TRBD1, but there is no DNA to check that call. The CDR3 spans 17 residues. Germline V gene lookup returns CDR1 LGHDT and CDR2 YNNKEL (reference sequence).

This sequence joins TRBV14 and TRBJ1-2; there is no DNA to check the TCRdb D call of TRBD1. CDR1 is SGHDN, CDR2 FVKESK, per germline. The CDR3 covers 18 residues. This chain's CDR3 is CASSQGWGGAGANYGYTF.

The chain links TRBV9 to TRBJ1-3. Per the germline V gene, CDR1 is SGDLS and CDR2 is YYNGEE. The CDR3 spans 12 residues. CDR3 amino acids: CASSATGNTIYF.

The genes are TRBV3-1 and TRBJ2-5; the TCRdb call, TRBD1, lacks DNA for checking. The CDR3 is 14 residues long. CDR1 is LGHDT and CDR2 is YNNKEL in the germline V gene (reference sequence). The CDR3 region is CASSPNLGGETQYF.

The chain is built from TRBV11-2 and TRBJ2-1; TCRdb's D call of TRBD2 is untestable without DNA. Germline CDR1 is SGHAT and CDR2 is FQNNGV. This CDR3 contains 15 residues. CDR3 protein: CASSLAVLAGNEQFF.

CDR3 sequence: CASSYSRPGTGGSNEKLFF. The gene calls are TRBV6-5 and TRBJ1-4; the D call of TRBD1 rests on TCRdb alone, since no DNA is present to check it. The length of the CDR3 is 19 residues. CDR1 and CDR2 from the germline V gene are MNHEY and SVGAGI.

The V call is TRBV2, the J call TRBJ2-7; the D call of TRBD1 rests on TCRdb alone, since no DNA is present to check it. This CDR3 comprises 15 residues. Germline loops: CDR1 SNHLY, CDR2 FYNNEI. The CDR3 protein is CASSVQGQGRYEQYF.

This chain's CDR3 is CASGLVTDSRYEKLFF. The rearrangement joins TRBV12-5 to TRBJ1-4. The CDR3 is 16 amino acids. Per germline, CDR1 LGHNT and CDR2 FRNRAP.

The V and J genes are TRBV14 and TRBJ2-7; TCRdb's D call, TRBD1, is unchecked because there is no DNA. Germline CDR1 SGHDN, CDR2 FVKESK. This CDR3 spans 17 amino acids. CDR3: CASSHKTGHYFNYEQYF.

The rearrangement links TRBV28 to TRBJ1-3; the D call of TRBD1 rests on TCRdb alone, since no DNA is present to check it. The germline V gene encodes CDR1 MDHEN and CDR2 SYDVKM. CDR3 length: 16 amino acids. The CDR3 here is CASSQPTGITGNTIYF.

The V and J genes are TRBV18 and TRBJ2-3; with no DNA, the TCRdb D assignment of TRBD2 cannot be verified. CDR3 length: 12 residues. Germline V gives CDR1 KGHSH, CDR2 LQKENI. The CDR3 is CASGLSTDTQYF.

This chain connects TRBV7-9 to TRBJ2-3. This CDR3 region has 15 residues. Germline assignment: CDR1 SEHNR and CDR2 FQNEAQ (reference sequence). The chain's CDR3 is CASSEYDKVPDTQYF.

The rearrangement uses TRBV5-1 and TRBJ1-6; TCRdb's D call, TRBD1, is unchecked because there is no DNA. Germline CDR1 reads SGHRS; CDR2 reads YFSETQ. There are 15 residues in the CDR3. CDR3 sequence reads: CASSPGQGLNSPLHF. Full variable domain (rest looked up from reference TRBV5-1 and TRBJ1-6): KAGVTQTPRYLIKTRGQQVTLSCSPISGHRSVSWYQQTPGQGLQFLFEYFSETQRNKGNFPGRFSGRQFSNSRSEMNVSTLELGDSALYLCASSPGQGLNSPLHFGNGTRLTVT.

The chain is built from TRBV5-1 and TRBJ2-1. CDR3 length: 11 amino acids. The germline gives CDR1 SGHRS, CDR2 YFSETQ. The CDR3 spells CASSFRAEQFF.

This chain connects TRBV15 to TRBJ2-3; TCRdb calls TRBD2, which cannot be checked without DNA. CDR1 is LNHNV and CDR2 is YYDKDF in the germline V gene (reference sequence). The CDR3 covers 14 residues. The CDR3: CATRRRAGTDTQYF. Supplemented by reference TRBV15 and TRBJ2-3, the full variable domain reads DAMVIQNPRYQVTQFGKPVTLSCSQTLNHNVMYWYQQKSSQAPKLLFHYYDKDFNNEADTPDNFQSRRPNTSFCFLDIRSPGLGDTAMYLCATRRRAGTDTQYFGPGTRLTVL.

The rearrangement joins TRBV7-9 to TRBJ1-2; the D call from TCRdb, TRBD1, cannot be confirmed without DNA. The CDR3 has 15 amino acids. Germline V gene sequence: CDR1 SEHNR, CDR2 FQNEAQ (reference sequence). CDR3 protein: CASSLADRVNDGYTF.

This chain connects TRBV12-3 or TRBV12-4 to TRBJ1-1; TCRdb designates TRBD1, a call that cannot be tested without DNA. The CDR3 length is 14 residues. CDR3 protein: CASSLRGGDTEAFF.

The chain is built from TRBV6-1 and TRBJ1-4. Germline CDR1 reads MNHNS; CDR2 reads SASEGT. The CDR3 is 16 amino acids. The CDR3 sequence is CASSGENLATNEKLFF.

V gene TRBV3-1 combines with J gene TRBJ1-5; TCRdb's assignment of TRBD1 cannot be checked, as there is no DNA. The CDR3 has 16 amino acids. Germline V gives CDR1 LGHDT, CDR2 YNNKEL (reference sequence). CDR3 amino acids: CASSQGSGTGVQPQHF.